This entry features one T cell receptor (beta chain) sequence. Its target is unknown. Treatment of the sample: over 15 received Ad26.COV2.S at low or high dose, single or two shots; about 5 received placebo; per-sample allocation not given. Repertoires come from day 63 after the first vaccine or placebo injection. This person who donated was an adult of 18-55 years in Boston. This specimen belongs to a study of Ad26.COV2.S vaccination and SARS-CoV-2 variants. Overall study: Each vaccinee took Ad26.COV2.S intramuscularly, once or twice 56 days apart.

Regarding the study as a whole: Breadth, reportedly substantial, characterized the spike-specific CD8+ and CD4+ T cell responses after vaccination.

Sequencing used immunoSEQ multiplex PCR; TCRdb keeps in-frame clones, though not all of them. The repertoire includes some 340,000 clones, approximately 80% of them detected once, and approximately 2% sits in the top ten. Germline values: CDR1 SNHLY, CDR2 FYNNEI. This CDR3 comprises 12 residues. V gave up 4 bases and J gave up 4 bases; unmatched junction bases: 0. This specimen was peripheral blood, taken in a trial of Ad26.COV2.S vaccine versus placebo. The chain employs TRBV2 and TRBJ2-5, with 7 bases that match TRBD1. This sequence was found in a person between 18 and 60 years old who received the Ad26.COV2.S COVID-19 vaccine or a placebo. In nucleotides, the CDR3 is TGTGCCAGCAGTGGACAGGGAGAGACCCAGTACTTC. Amino acid sequence: CASSGQGETQYF.